Listed below are T cell receptor beta chains from one sample, sequenced in a study of T cell repertoires in cytomegalovirus infection. What these receptors recognize is not known. Each CDR3 protein is one row after TCRdb ran MiXCR on the reads. Here the sample spans roughly 500,000 distinct CDR3 sequences, around 30% being singletons. The source was cultured PBMCs, collected from culture after CMV antigen stimulation. Receptors were obtained from a human donor in good health (CMV status not recorded). Some clones in this sample may be carry-over from other donors' samples. Each CDR3 is given with its conserved first and last residue. The D gene is left open where the match is weak. Some rows mark clone size as missing; the rest say once, few, many or name a class of expanded clone.

v_call	j_call	d_call	clone_size	cdr3_aa	cdr3_nt
TRBV12-3/TRBV12-4	TRBJ2-3	.	few	CASSLRRGGGDTQYF	TGTGCCAGCAGTTTACGAAGGGGGGGCGGAGATACGCAGTATTTT
TRBV28	TRBJ2-7	.	.	CASRGTRSSYEQYF	TGTGCCAGCAGGGGGACAAGGAGCTCCTACGAGCAGTACTTC
TRBV6-1	TRBJ2-1	.	.	CASSEAASTYNEQFF	TGTGCCAGCAGTGAAGCGGCTAGCACCTACAATGAGCAGTTCTTC
TRBV19	TRBJ1-1	.	.	CASSRTVMNTEAFF	TGTGCCAGTAGTAGGACAGTCATGAACACTGAAGCTTTCTTT
TRBV7-2	TRBJ2-1	.	many	CASSWGVGDNEQFF	TGTGCCAGCAGTTGGGGCGTAGGTGACAATGAGCAGTTCTTC
TRBV7-9	TRBJ1-1	.	few	CASFDWSTEAFF	TGTGCCAGCTTTGATTGGTCCACTGAAGCTTTCTTT
TRBV27	TRBJ2-5	.	few	CASSLGAAGDQETQYF	TGTGCCAGCAGTTTGGGGGCTGCTGGGGATCAAGAGACCCAGTACTTC
TRBV11-2	TRBJ2-3	.	few	CASSLRLVRDTQYF	TGTGCCAGCAGCTTAAGACTAGTGAGAGATACGCAGTATTTT
TRBV18	TRBJ1-1	.	.	CASSSEMNTEAFF	TGTGCCAGCTCATCTGAGATGAACACTGAAGCTTTCTTT
TRBV7-9	TRBJ2-7	TRBD1	few	CASSLWVGQGYEQYF	TGTGCCAGCAGCTTATGGGTGGGACAGGGATACGAGCAGTACTTC
TRBV6-2/TRBV6-3	TRBJ2-5	.	few	CASTNQETQYF	TGTGCCAGCACTAACCAAGAGACCCAGTACTTC
TRBV10-3	TRBJ2-7	TRBD2	.	CAIGTSESFEQYF	TGTGCCATCGGGACTAGCGAATCGTTCGAGCAGTACTTC
TRBV7-2	TRBJ2-1	TRBD2	many	CASSLAGLAGGYEQFF	TGTGCCAGCAGCTTAGCGGGACTAGCGGGAGGTTATGAGCAGTTCTTC
TRBV19	TRBJ1-1	.	.	CASSILTGKNTEAFF	TGTGCCAGTAGTATACTAACAGGGAAAAACACTGAAGCTTTCTTT
TRBV9	TRBJ2-1	.	.	CASSGERQESSLNEQFF	TGTGCCAGCAGCGGTGAAAGGCAGGAGAGTTCCTTGAATGAGCAGTTCTTC
TRBV6-6	TRBJ2-3	TRBD2	few	CASSPRLAGGLDTQYF	TGTGCCAGCAGTCCCCGACTAGCGGGAGGTCTTGATACGCAGTATTTT
TRBV20-1	TRBJ2-7	TRBD2	.	CSASAPRGIAGGGASYEQYF	TGCAGTGCTAGTGCCCCACGGGGTATAGCGGGAGGAGGCGCCTCCTACGAGCAGTACTTC
TRBV7-2	TRBJ2-1	.	.	CASSLAASEQFF	TGTGCCAGCAGCTTAGCAGCGTCGGAGCAGTTCTTC
TRBV7-6	TRBJ1-2	.	.	CASSLCRGREGYTF	TGTGCCAGCAGCTTATGTAGAGGGCGAGAAGGCTACACCTTC
TRBV19	TRBJ2-7	.	.	CASSSGRDAVYEQYF	TGTGCCAGTAGCTCAGGACGGGATGCCGTCTACGAGCAGTACTTC
TRBV5-1	TRBJ1-1	.	.	CASSLVGRREAFF	TGCGCCAGCAGCTTGGTAGGCAGACGTGAAGCTTTCTTT
TRBV10-1	TRBJ2-5	TRBD2	.	CASSEAGWETQYF	TGCGCCAGCAGTGAAGCGGGATGGGAGACCCAGTACTTC
TRBV29-1	TRBJ2-1	.	.	CSGGGRDEQFF	TGCAGCGGTGGGGGGCGGGATGAGCAGTTCTTC
TRBV19	TRBJ1-5	.	.	CASTDKSDSVPQHF	TGTGCCAGTACCGATAAGTCTGACTCTGTGCCCCAGCATTTT
TRBV6-5	TRBJ2-3	TRBD2	few	CASSYSSPSGSADTQYF	TGTGCCAGCAGTTACTCTTCCCCTAGCGGGAGCGCAGATACGCAGTATTTT
TRBV6-5	TRBJ1-2	TRBD1	.	CASSYLDRGIGYTF	TGTGCCAGCAGTTACCTCGACAGGGGGATCGGCTACACCTTC
TRBV9	TRBJ2-1	TRBD2	.	CASSREGGPGVDEQFF	TGTGCCAGCAGCCGGGAGGGAGGGCCTGGGGTAGATGAGCAGTTCTTC
TRBV6-2/TRBV6-3	TRBJ2-1	TRBD2	.	CASWTSESSYNEQFF	TGTGCCAGTTGGACTAGCGAGAGCTCCTACAATGAGCAGTTCTTC
TRBV11-2	TRBJ2-1	.	few	CASSLDIGNEQFF	TGTGCCAGCAGCTTAGATATAGGGAATGAGCAGTTCTTC
TRBV20-1	TRBJ2-3	.	few	CSAGGGGARTDTQYF	TGCAGTGCTGGGGGGGGGGGCGCGCGCACAGATACGCAGTATTTT
TRBV19	TRBJ1-2	.	.	CATTDRKYGYTF	TGTGCCACCACCGACAGAAAATATGGCTACACCTTC
TRBV15	TRBJ2-4	TRBD2	.	CATSEGTSGSLDIQYF	TGTGCCACCAGCGAGGGGACTAGCGGGAGCCTGGACATTCAGTACTTC
TRBV27	TRBJ1-1	TRBD1	.	CASSRGRGDRGLVNTEAFF	TGTGCCAGCAGTCGGGGTAGGGGGGACAGGGGGCTCGTGAACACTGAAGCTTTCTTT
TRBV7-2	TRBJ2-2	TRBD2	few	CASSAGTSGRATGELFF	TGTGCCAGCAGCGCAGGGACTAGCGGGAGGGCCACCGGGGAGCTGTTTTTT
TRBV7-2	TRBJ1-2	.	.	CASSLGWGQGYTF	TGTGCCAGCAGCTTAGGATGGGGGCAAGGCTACACCTTC
TRBV27	TRBJ1-5	.	.	CASSFAPYSNQPQHF	TGTGCCAGCAGTTTTGCACCTTATAGCAATCAGCCCCAGCATTTT
TRBV4-1	TRBJ1-5	TRBD1	few	CASSQDRDRASNQPQHF	TGCGCCAGCAGCCAAGATCGGGACAGGGCTAGCAATCAGCCCCAGCATTTT
TRBV5-5	TRBJ2-2	.	.	CASSTLKGHNTGELFF	TGTGCCAGCAGCACCCTGAAAGGGCATAACACCGGGGAGCTGTTTTTT
TRBV10-3	TRBJ2-5	.	.	CAISVRKQETQYF	TGTGCCATCAGTGTTCGTAAACAAGAGACCCAGTACTTC
TRBV12-5	TRBJ1-1	.	few	CASGPPGRNTEAFF	TGTGCTAGTGGTCCTCCGGGACGGAACACTGAAGCTTTCTTT
TRBV6-1	TRBJ1-3	.	many	CASSALQAVSSGNTIYF	TGTGCCAGCAGTGCCCTCCAGGCGGTGAGCTCTGGAAACACCATATATTTT
TRBV28	TRBJ1-5	TRBD1	.	CASIALDRGEPQHF	TGTGCCAGCATTGCCCTGGACAGGGGGGAGCCCCAGCATTTT
TRBV6-5	TRBJ2-2	TRBD2	.	CASRDGLAGGRSGELFF	TGTGCCAGCAGGGACGGGCTAGCGGGAGGGCGTTCCGGGGAGCTGTTTTTT
TRBV24-1	TRBJ1-5	.	few	CATILIGQDSNQPQHF	TGTGCCACCATTCTAATAGGACAAGATAGCAATCAGCCCCAGCATTTT
TRBV19	TRBJ1-5	.	few	CASSINGAGEQPQHF	TGTGCCAGTAGTATTAATGGGGCAGGGGAACAGCCCCAGCATTTT
TRBV30	TRBJ2-3	.	.	CAWSVRDTQYF	TGTGCCTGGAGTGTTAGAGATACGCAGTATTTT
TRBV4-3	TRBJ1-1	.	.	CASSQDRDFAEAFF	TGCGCCAGCAGCCAAGACAGGGATTTCGCTGAAGCTTTCTTT
TRBV7-9	TRBJ2-1	.	few	CASSLGRAGLNEQFF	TGTGCCAGCAGCCTCGGCCGGGCCGGTCTTAATGAGCAGTTCTTC
TRBV7-2	TRBJ1-2	.	many	CASSATGYGYTF	TGTGCCAGCAGCGCGACGGGTTATGGCTACACCTTC
TRBV7-9	TRBJ2-5	TRBD1	.	CASSLGQGEETQYF	TGTGCCAGCAGCCTCGGACAGGGAGAAGAGACCCAGTACTTC
TRBV4-3	TRBJ2-5	.	few	CASSQDRGAGQETQYF	TGCGCCAGCAGCCAAGATCGTGGCGCGGGCCAAGAGACCCAGTACTTC
TRBV15	TRBJ2-3	TRBD1	.	CATSRQGDTDTQYF	TGTGCCACCAGCAGACAGGGGGACACAGATACGCAGTATTTT
TRBV7-9	TRBJ2-2	TRBD1	.	CASAKGASTGELFF	TGTGCCAGCGCGAAGGGGGCAAGTACCGGGGAGCTGTTTTTT
TRBV15	TRBJ1-2	.	.	CATSRRYSNYGYTF	TGTGCCACCAGCAGGAGGTACAGTAACTATGGCTACACCTTC
TRBV15	TRBJ2-1	.	.	CATSRDVSLDEQFF	TGTGCCACCAGCAGGGATGTCAGTTTGGATGAGCAGTTCTTC
TRBV5-1	TRBJ2-1	.	.	CASSSLPGAEQFF	TGCGCCAGCAGCTCCCTCCCCGGGGCGGAGCAGTTCTTC
TRBV6-2/TRBV6-3	TRBJ2-7	TRBD2	.	CASSYSGTSGSRYEQYF	TGTGCCAGCAGTTATTCTGGGACTAGCGGGAGTAGGTACGAGCAGTACTTC